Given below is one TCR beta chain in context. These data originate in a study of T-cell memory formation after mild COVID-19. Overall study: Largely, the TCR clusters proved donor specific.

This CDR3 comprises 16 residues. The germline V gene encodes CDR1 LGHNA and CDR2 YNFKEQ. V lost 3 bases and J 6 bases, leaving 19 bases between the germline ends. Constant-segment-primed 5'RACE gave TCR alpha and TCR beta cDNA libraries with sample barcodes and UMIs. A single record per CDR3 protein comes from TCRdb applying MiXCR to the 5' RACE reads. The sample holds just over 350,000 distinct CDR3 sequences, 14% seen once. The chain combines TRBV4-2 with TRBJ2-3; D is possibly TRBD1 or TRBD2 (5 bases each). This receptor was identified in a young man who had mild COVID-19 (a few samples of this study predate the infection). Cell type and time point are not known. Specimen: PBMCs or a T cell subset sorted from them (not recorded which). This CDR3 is CASSQTGTGDGDTQYF. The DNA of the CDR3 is TGTGCCAGCAGCCAGACTGGGACGGGTGATGGTGATACGCAGTATTTT.